A single sample is the source of the 25 T cell receptor beta chains below, sequenced in a study of CD8 T cells in ankylosing spondylitis. TCRdb processed the 5' RACE reads anew with MiXCR; each CDR3 protein has one entry. The sample holds about 160,000 distinct CDR3 sequences, around 19% seen once. Sequencing used blood, either unsorted or a sorted T cell fraction (not recorded which). The source is a male donor with ankylosing spondylitis or in good health (not recorded which).

In this sample, this clonotype turned up a few times. For the CDR3, the DNA is TGTGCCAGCAGCCAAGCTGGACAGCGGAAGAATGGGGGGCTGTTTTTT. It is translated as CASSQAGQRKNGGLFF. The chain is built from TRBV14 and TRBJ1-4; a weak D match, TRBD1 (6 bases). The V and J ends lost 1 base and 14 bases respectively, with 23 bases between them. The length of the CDR3 is 16 residues. The germline CDR1 and CDR2 sequences are SGHDN and FVKESK.

V is TRBV20-1 and J is TRBJ2-1, with 7 bases identical to TRBD1. Germline CDR1 is DFQATT and CDR2 is SNEGSKA (reference sequence). CDR3 length: 15 residues. J was trimmed by 1 base and V by 5 bases; bases with no gene match: 8. The DNA for the CDR3 is TGCAGTGCTGTAAGACAGGGTGTTTCCTACAATGAGCAGTTCTTC. It yields the protein CSAVRQGVSYNEQFF.

This clonotype turned up a few times. The J gene is TRBJ2-4, the V gene TRBV3-1, with D unresolved. Germline CDR1 reads LGHDT; CDR2 reads YNNKEL (reference sequence). With 0 bases removed from V and 8 bases from J, the gap between germline ends came to 14 bases. CDR3 length: 15 residues. The CDR3 loop is CASSQDGIRRDIQYF. The CDR3 bases are TGTGCCAGCAGCCAAGATGGGATTAGGCGAGACATTCAGTACTTC.

This clonotype was seen ten or more times. The chain employs TRBV20-1 and TRBJ2-5; 15 bases are shared with TRBD2. CDR3 length: 13 amino acids. The V gene's germline CDR1 is DFQATT and CDR2 SNEGSKA (reference sequence). The V gene end was trimmed by 6 bases and the J gene end by 4 bases; junction bases not matched to a gene: 0. CDR3 nucleotide sequence: TGCAGTGCGGGACTAGCGGGAGGAGAGACCCAGTACTTC. It specifies CSAGLAGGETQYF.

This clonotype was detected many times. The rearrangement links TRBV5-1 to TRBJ2-3, with D possibly matching TRBD1 (6 bases). The CDR3 contains 14 residues. Trimming removed 4 bases at V and 4 bases at J, with 13 bases between. The germline gives CDR1 SGHRS, CDR2 YFSETQ. CDR3 sequence reads: CASSAGQSSDTQYF. The CDR3 region has the DNA TGCGCCAGCAGCGCCGGACAGAGTTCAGATACGCAGTATTTT. The variable domain in full, with the rest retrieved from reference TRBV5-1 and TRBJ2-3, is KAGVTQTPRYLIKTRGQQVTLSCSPISGHRSVSWYQQTPGQGLQFLFEYFSETQRNKGNFPGRFSGRQFSNSRSEMNVSTLELGDSALYLCASSAGQSSDTQYFGPGTRLTVL.

The chain recombines TRBV28 with TRBJ2-1, with 8 bases identical to TRBD2. The V and J ends lost 4 bases and 2 bases, in that order; junction bases with no gene match: 13. Germline V gene sequence: CDR1 MDHEN, CDR2 SYDVKM. The CDR3 length is 18 residues. CDR3 in DNA: TGTGCCAGCAGTTACCCACTAGCGGACCACACCACCTACAATGAGCAGTTCTTC. As protein: CASSYPLADHTTYNEQFF.

This clonotype was seen many times. The chain uses TRBV20-1 and TRBJ2-3; TRBD2 agrees at 10 bases. CDR1 and CDR2 (germline): DFQATT, SNEGSKA (reference sequence). The CDR3 is 19 residues long. Unmatched junction bases numbered 16, after V lost 0 bases and J lost 4 bases. CDR3 amino acids: CSARDGLASGSWLADTQYF. Here the CDR3 DNA reads TGCAGTGCTAGAGATGGGTTGGCTAGCGGGAGTTGGTTGGCAGATACGCAGTATTTT.

The genes are TRBV12-3 or TRBV12-4 and TRBJ2-5; no definite D call. The CDR3 runs to 12 residues. V was shortened by 3 bases and J by 1 base, with 3 bases between the two germline ends. The CDR3 coding sequence is TGTGCCAGCAGTTTCTCCCAAGAGACCCAGTACTTC. Residues: CASSFSQETQYF.

This clonotype has ten or more counts. This chain connects TRBV5-1 to TRBJ2-3; D possibly corresponds to TRBD2 (5 bases). The V end lost 0 bases, the J end lost 0 bases, and 8 bases lay between the germline ends. Germline V gene sequence: CDR1 SGHRS, CDR2 YFSETQ. This CDR3 is built from 15 residues. The CDR3 here is CASSLGAASTDTQYF. CDR3 nucleotide sequence: TGCGCCAGCAGCTTGGGAGCGGCTAGCACAGATACGCAGTATTTT.

This clonotype was seen a few times. This rearrangement joins TRBV12-3 or TRBV12-4 to TRBJ1-3; no definite D call. Trimming left V 6 bases short and J 0 bases short, with 9 bases between. There are 14 residues in the CDR3. The CDR3 protein is CASSQTTSGNTIYF. In nucleotides, the CDR3 is TGTGCCAGCAGCCAGACTACCTCTGGAAACACCATATATTTT.

This clonotype was detected a few times. The chain employs TRBV11-2 and TRBJ2-5, with D hard to call. CDR1 and CDR2 (germline): SGHAT, FQNNGV. The CDR3 is 15 amino acids. V lost 2 bases to trimming and J lost 3 bases, with 13 bases between them. The CDR3 sequence: CASSLRLSKEETQYF. The CDR3 coding sequence is TGTGCCAGCAGCTTACGACTCTCCAAAGAAGAGACCCAGTACTTC.

The sample holds many counts of this clonotype. V gene TRBV10-1 combines with J gene TRBJ1-1; 9 nucleotides match TRBD1. The V and J ends lost 0 bases and 6 bases, in that order; junction bases with no gene match: 2. Germline lookup yields CDR1 WNHNN and CDR2 SYGVQD (reference sequence). The CDR3 runs 14 residues. CDR3 DNA sequence: TGCGCCAGCAGTGAGTCTACAGGGGGCTCTGAAGCTTTCTTT. It codes for CASSESTGGSEAFF.

CDR3 nucleotides: TGTGCCAGCAGCTTTAAGATCTCCTACGAGCAGTACTTC. Amino acids: CASSFKISYEQYF. The chain employs TRBV11-2 and TRBJ2-7; D is unclear. V lost 3 bases and J lost 0, with 6 bases in between. CDR1 SGHAT and CDR2 FQNNGV come from the germline V gene. The CDR3 spans 13 residues. The full variable domain, rest sourced from reference TRBV11-2 and TRBJ2-7, is EAGVAQSPRYKIIEKRQSVAFWCNPISGHATLYWYQQILGQGPKLLIQFQNNGVVDDSQLPKDRFSAERLKGVDSTLKIQPAKLEDSAVYLCASSFKISYEQYFGPGTRLTVT.

In this sample, this clonotype turned up many times. The rearrangement joins TRBV29-1 to TRBJ1-1; no definite D call. The CDR3 extends over 13 amino acids. In germline, CDR1 is SQVTM, CDR2 ANQGSEA. The V end was cut by 3 bases, the J end by 0 bases, with 8 bases between. Here the CDR3 DNA reads TGCAGCGTTGAGGACGGTTTGAACACTGAAGCTTTCTTT. As protein: CSVEDGLNTEAFF.

In this sample, this clonotype turned up a few times. The V and J genes are TRBV6-1 and TRBJ2-7; TRBD2 might be the D (6 bases). The CDR3 totals 15 residues. Germline CDR1 is MNHNS and CDR2 is SASEGT. Trimming took 7 bases from V and 3 from J, leaving 19 bases between them. The chain's CDR3 is CASTRAIRGGYEQYF. The CDR3 region has the DNA TGTGCCAGCACTCGAGCGATCCGGGGAGGCTACGAGCAGTACTTC.

This clonotype was recorded many times. The gene calls are TRBV20-1 and TRBJ1-3; 9 bases map to TRBD1. Germline lookup yields CDR1 DFQATT and CDR2 SNEGSKA (reference sequence). Trimming removed 0 bases from V and 3 bases from J; junction bases left unmatched: 3. The CDR3 is made up of 15 amino acids. The CDR3 reads CSARDPTGGGNTIYF. The CDR3 bases are TGCAGTGCTAGAGACCCGACAGGGGGTGGAAACACCATATATTTT.

There are a few counts of this clonotype. The V call is TRBV6-5, the J call TRBJ1-2; 7 positions agree with TRBD1. The V and J ends lost 6 bases and 8 bases, in that order; junction bases with no gene match: 24. The V gene's germline CDR1 is MNHEY and CDR2 SVGAGI. The CDR3 runs to 18 residues. The CDR3 DNA reads TGTGCCAGCAGCCCCCGTCCTCCTGGGACAGCCGGGGGAGACGGCTACACCTTC. Translating gives CASSPRPPGTAGGDGYTF.

This clonotype was found once. The genes are TRBV7-8 and TRBJ2-5; D not certain. Germline assignment: CDR1 SGHVS and CDR2 FQNEAQ. V was cut by 0 bases and J by 1 base, with 3 bases left in between. This CDR3 spans 13 amino acids. CDR3 protein: CASSLATQETQYF. DNA of the CDR3: TGTGCCAGCAGCTTAGCAACCCAAGAGACCCAGTACTTC.

A note on this clonotype: A much larger clone is a single base away; this may be a read error. The gene calls are TRBV20-1 and TRBJ1-1, with unresolved D. Germline CDR1 and CDR2: DFQATT and SNEGSKA (reference sequence). V lost 6 bases and J 0 bases, leaving 14 bases between the germline ends. The CDR3 runs 14 residues. The CDR3 spells CSAGPVALNTEAFF. DNA of the CDR3: TGCAGTGCCGGACCAGTAGCTCTGAACACTGAAGCTTTCTTT.

This clonotype showed up many times. This chain uses TRBV5-5 with TRBJ2-2; 9 bases are shared with TRBD1. V shed 1 base, J shed 7 bases, and the junction held 8 bases outside the gene matches. The CDR3 spans 16 residues. Germline V gene lookup returns CDR1 SGHKS and CDR2 YYEKEE (reference sequence). This CDR3 reads CASSLSGQGGIGELFF. The CDR3 nucleotides are TGTGCCAGCAGCTTGTCGGGACAGGGAGGTATCGGGGAGCTGTTTTTT.

V is TRBV21-1 and J is TRBJ2-7. TRBV21-1 is an annotated pseudogene. This CDR3 is built from 14 residues. The CDR3 region has the DNA TGTGCCAGCAGCAGCTACAGAATCCCAAGGGAGCAGTACTTC. Encoded protein: CASSSYRIPREQYF.

The rearrangement links TRBV5-1 to TRBJ2-7, with 9 bases matching TRBD1. CDR3 length equals 15 residues. Losses at the gene ends were 4 bases for V and 5 bases for J; bases not matched to a gene: 10. CDR1 is SGHRS and CDR2 is YFSETQ in the germline V gene. The CDR3 is CASSAHGTGFNEQYF. CDR3 DNA sequence: TGCGCCAGCAGCGCCCACGGGACAGGGTTCAACGAGCAGTACTTC. Drawing the rest from reference TRBV5-1 and TRBJ2-7, the complete variable domain is KAGVTQTPRYLIKTRGQQVTLSCSPISGHRSVSWYQQTPGQGLQFLFEYFSETQRNKGNFPGRFSGRQFSNSRSEMNVSTLELGDSALYLCASSAHGTGFNEQYFGPGTRLTVT.

The V gene is TRBV7-9, the J gene TRBJ2-1, with 12 bases that match TRBD2. Germline CDR1 and CDR2: SEHNR and FQNEAQ (reference sequence). The CDR3 runs to 14 residues. V shed 5 bases and J 4 bases; nucleotides not matched to a gene: 0. CDR3 DNA: TGTGCCAGCAGCACTAGCGGGAGGTACAATGAGCAGTTCTTC. Translation: CASSTSGRYNEQFF.

The table lists this clonotype with a few counts. This sequence joins TRBV20-1 and TRBJ2-1, with TRBD2 matching 10 bases. Trimming at V came to 6 bases and at J to 5 bases, leaving 7 bases not matched to a gene. This CDR3 comprises 14 residues. Germline V CDR1 and CDR2: DFQATT, SNEGSKA (reference sequence). CDR3 coding DNA: TGCAGTGCCACCGGGACTAGCGAAAACAATGAGCAGTTCTTC. It yields the protein CSATGTSENNEQFF.

In this sample, this clonotype turned up a few times. This chain connects TRBV6-5 to TRBJ2-1; 8 bases map to TRBD2. Germline V gene data show CDR1 as MNHEY and CDR2 as SVGAGI. Losses at the gene ends were 2 bases for V and 14 bases for J; bases not matched to a gene: 17. This CDR3 contains 16 residues. The CDR3 DNA follows: TGTGCCAGCAGTTACGATGCCGGGAGGGGTACAAAAGGGGAGTTCTTC. It encodes CASSYDAGRGTKGEFF.